This T cell receptor beta chain was obtained from a study of T cells in Graves' hyperthyroidism and ophthalmopathy. The study, taken as a whole, reports: From stable hyperthyroidism, ophthalmopathy was set apart by a 13 V-J model.

Exclusions: uncontrolled infection, other autoimmune disease, pregnancy, lactation. Diagnoses used clinical symptoms, serum thyroxine and TRAb, thyroid ultrasound and orbital computed tomography. The authors took PBMCs from 10 ml fresh peripheral blood. Trimming stripped 6 bases from V and 4 bases from J, with 22 bases between. CDR3 length: 16 residues. Germline V gives CDR1 SGHAT, CDR2 FQNNGV. Many counts were recorded for this clonotype. Antigen: not known. Amplification of TCR beta CDR3 regions used RNA as the template. An initial round of RT-PCR targeting the TCR CDR3 relied on the HTBI primer set. Via MiXCR, TCRdb re-called the multiplex PCR reads, giving one row per CDR3 protein. The sample has about 340,000 distinct CDR3 sequences, about 20% seen once; the top ten hold roughly 49%.

The TCR originated in a woman between 50 and 59 years old with Graves' hyperthyroidism. Sequencing used blood. The rearrangement joins TRBV11-2 to TRBJ2-7, with TRBD2 as a possible D gene (5 bases). The CDR3 DNA is TGTGCCAGCAGTCTCTCACCATACTTAGCGCCGTACGAGCAGTACTTC. Its translation: CASSLSPYLAPYEQYF. The complete variable domain, with remaining parts taken from reference TRBV11-2 and TRBJ2-7, reads EAGVAQSPRYKIIEKRQSVAFWCNPISGHATLYWYQQILGQGPKLLIQFQNNGVVDDSQLPKDRFSAERLKGVDSTLKIQPAKLEDSAVYLCASSLSPYLAPYEQYFGPGTRLTVT.